A selection of T cell receptor beta chains follows, all from one sample in a study of cytomegalovirus exposure and HLA in healthy donors. TCRdb's copy holds only in-frame clones and misses some; the assay was immunoSEQ multiplex PCR. The data show roughly 90,000 clones, 80% seen once. Sequencing was done on a sample of PBMCs. These receptors were collected from a man aged 25 to 40 in good health and CMV-seronegative. CDR3s include the opening cysteine and the closing phenylalanine or tryptophan. A D gene is named only where the DNA matches it firmly.

NA	TRBJ1-5	TRBV18	TGTGCCAGCTCACCAAGGGCGCGTCAGGGATCGAGCAATCAGCCCCAGCATTTT	CASSPRARQGSSNQPQHF